This T cell receptor beta chain was documented in a study of metastatic and nonmetastatic thyroid tumors. About the research overall: Across peripheral blood and tumor or nodule tissue samples taken from malignant and benign thyroid patients, the repertoires were compared with one another.

This clone has a handful of counts. One base away lies a much larger clone, so this may be a sequencing read error. Germline V gene lookup returns CDR1 SQVTM and CDR2 ANQGSEA. The CDR3 spans 13 residues. With V trimmed by 5 bases and J by 1 base, 3 bases remained unmatched. Thyroid surgery was performed in patients who had received no treatment beforehand. Using MiXCR, TCRdb reanalyzed the PCR reads. The sample shows tens of thousands of clones, roughly 15% of them seen only once. This sequence was found in a male donor with papillary thyroid cancer or a benign thyroid nodule (not recorded which). Some clones in this sample may be carry-over from other donors' samples. Source material: blood. The V call is TRBV29-1, the J call TRBJ2-3, with TRBD2 identical over 7 bases. The CDR3 sequence is CSVCGGGTDTQYF. The CDR3 DNA reads TGCAGCGTTTGTGGGGGGGGCACAGATACGCAGTATTTT.